This T cell receptor (beta chain) emerged from a study of TIL therapy for anti-PD-1-resistant metastatic lung cancer. Study summary: Patients had a median age of around 56 years (range about 35-80).

The germline V and J ends were trimmed by 2 bases and 3 bases, with 20 bases remaining between them. CDR3 length equals 17 residues. Germline V gene lookup returns CDR1 MDHEN and CDR2 SYDVKM. Sequencing used immunoSEQ v3. The method was immunoSEQ multiplex PCR; TCRdb's version includes in-frame clones alone and lacks a portion of them. The sample has 50,000 or so clones, approximately 79% seen once. Time point reported: pre-treatment sample, taken before nivolumab and TIL therapy. This chain connects TRBV28 to TRBJ2-7; the D gene is possibly TRBD2 (7 bases). This TCR was sampled from a woman between 30 and 79 years old with non-small cell lung cancer. The sequenced sample was blood, obtained at baseline. CDR3 loop: CASSLRGGASGFYEQYF. The CDR3 coding sequence is TGTGCCAGCAGTTTAAGAGGGGGGGCCTCAGGATTCTACGAGCAGTACTTC.